A selection of T cell receptor beta chains follows, all from one sample in a study of response to subunit inactivated influenza vaccine. TCRdb reprocessed the RT-PCR reads with MiXCR, giving one entry per CDR3 protein. Of approximately 520,000 distinct CDR3 sequences in the sample, less than 30% were seen once. This specimen consisted of CD4+ T cells sorted from PBMCs, obtained approximately 5 days after vaccination. The receptor source for this set is a man in his fifties who received an inactivated influenza vaccine. CDR3s include the opening cysteine and the closing phenylalanine or tryptophan. The D gene is left open where the match is weak. Only some rows state a clone size, as once, few, many or a class for expanded clones.

cdr3_length: 14
v_call: TRBV6-1
clone_size: few
j_call: TRBJ1-4
d_call: TRBD1
cdr3_aa: CASTVRGRVEKLFF
cdr3_nt: TGTGCCAGCACTGTGAGGGGGCGGGTGGAAAAACTGTTTTTT

cdr3_length: 13
v_call: TRBV20-1
clone_size: once
j_call: TRBJ2-1
d_call: -
cdr3_aa: CSARTSPWDEQFF
cdr3_nt: TGCAGTGCTAGAACTAGCCCGTGGGATGAGCAGTTCTTC

cdr3_length: 14
v_call: TRBV7-9
clone_size: few
j_call: TRBJ2-7
d_call: -
cdr3_aa: CASSLSPSTYEQYF
cdr3_nt: TGTGCCAGCAGCTTATCGCCTAGTACCTACGAGCAGTACTTC

cdr3_length: 15
v_call: TRBV20-1
clone_size: -
j_call: TRBJ2-3
d_call: TRBD1
cdr3_aa: CSAPDRTTSTDTQYF
cdr3_nt: TGCAGTGCTCCGGACAGGACGACTAGCACAGATACGCAGTATTTT

cdr3_length: 14
v_call: TRBV4-3
clone_size: -
j_call: TRBJ2-7
d_call: -
cdr3_aa: CASSQIGRTYEQYF
cdr3_nt: TGCGCCAGCAGCCAAATCGGACGGACATACGAGCAGTACTTC

cdr3_length: 13
v_call: TRBV24-1
clone_size: -
j_call: TRBJ2-1
d_call: -
cdr3_aa: CATNKDSYNEQFF
cdr3_nt: TGTGCCACCAATAAGGACAGTTACAATGAGCAGTTCTTC

cdr3_length: 13
v_call: TRBV5-1
clone_size: many
j_call: TRBJ1-1
d_call: -
cdr3_aa: CASSLEGATEAFF
cdr3_nt: TGCGCCAGCAGCCTGGAAGGGGCCACTGAAGCTTTCTTT

cdr3_length: 13
v_call: TRBV20-1
clone_size: many
j_call: TRBJ1-1
d_call: -
cdr3_aa: CSASFILNTEAFF
cdr3_nt: TGCAGTGCTAGTTTTATACTGAACACTGAAGCTTTCTTT

cdr3_length: 14
v_call: TRBV3-1
clone_size: -
j_call: TRBJ2-7
d_call: TRBD1
cdr3_aa: CASSLTGVKDEQYF
cdr3_nt: TGTGCCAGCAGCCTTACAGGGGTGAAGGACGAGCAGTACTTC

cdr3_length: 15
v_call: TRBV27
clone_size: -
j_call: TRBJ2-2
d_call: TRBD2
cdr3_aa: CASKKGLAGDGELFF
cdr3_nt: TGTGCCAGCAAGAAGGGACTAGCGGGGGATGGGGAGCTGTTTTTT

cdr3_length: 13
v_call: TRBV25-1
clone_size: -
j_call: TRBJ1-2
d_call: -
cdr3_aa: CASRNRDNYGYTF
cdr3_nt: TGTGCCAGCAGGAACAGGGATAACTATGGCTACACCTTC

cdr3_length: 14
v_call: TRBV5-1
clone_size: -
j_call: TRBJ1-5
d_call: -
cdr3_aa: CASSLGGGVQPQHF
cdr3_nt: TGCGCCAGCAGCTTGGGGGGAGGTGTTCAGCCCCAGCATTTT

cdr3_length: 16
v_call: TRBV4-3
clone_size: -
j_call: TRBJ2-2
d_call: -
cdr3_aa: CASSQEGGVNTGELFF
cdr3_nt: TGCGCCAGCAGCCAAGAGGGCGGGGTGAACACCGGGGAGCTGTTTTTT

cdr3_length: 15
v_call: TRBV3-1
clone_size: -
j_call: TRBJ2-1
d_call: TRBD2
cdr3_aa: CASTQGLAGLHEQFF
cdr3_nt: TGTGCCAGCACCCAGGGACTAGCGGGCCTCCATGAGCAGTTCTTC

cdr3_length: 13
v_call: TRBV12-3/TRBV12-4
clone_size: few
j_call: TRBJ2-3
d_call: -
cdr3_aa: CASSLVGQVAQYF
cdr3_nt: TGTGCCAGCAGTTTGGTGGGTCAGGTTGCGCAGTATTTT

cdr3_length: 15
v_call: TRBV7-9
clone_size: once
j_call: TRBJ1-1
d_call: -
cdr3_aa: CASSPKTPVVTEAFF
cdr3_nt: TGTGCCAGCAGCCCCAAGACCCCGGTGGTCACTGAAGCTTTCTTT

cdr3_length: 17
v_call: TRBV5-5
clone_size: -
j_call: TRBJ2-3
d_call: -
cdr3_aa: CASSWVKLPLVADTQYF
cdr3_nt: TGTGCCAGCAGCTGGGTCAAACTCCCTTTGGTAGCAGATACGCAGTATTTT

cdr3_length: 15
v_call: TRBV20-1
clone_size: few
j_call: TRBJ2-7
d_call: TRBD1
cdr3_aa: CSARVRGTGGYEQYF
cdr3_nt: TGCAGTGCTAGAGTACGCGGGACAGGGGGCTACGAGCAGTACTTC

cdr3_length: 13
v_call: TRBV29-1
clone_size: few
j_call: TRBJ2-7
d_call: -
cdr3_aa: CSVEGPGMREQYF
cdr3_nt: TGCAGCGTTGAAGGTCCAGGGATGCGCGAGCAGTACTTC

cdr3_length: 15
v_call: TRBV5-1
clone_size: few
j_call: TRBJ2-6
d_call: -
cdr3_aa: CASSAQVSGANVLTF
cdr3_nt: TGCGCCAGCAGCGCACAGGTTTCTGGGGCCAACGTCCTGACTTTC

cdr3_length: 14
v_call: TRBV7-9
clone_size: -
j_call: TRBJ2-1
d_call: -
cdr3_aa: CASSQPPAYNEQFF
cdr3_nt: TGTGCCAGCAGTCAACCCCCGGCCTACAATGAGCAGTTCTTC

cdr3_length: 15
v_call: TRBV6-5
clone_size: -
j_call: TRBJ2-7
d_call: TRBD1
cdr3_aa: CASSSRPSQGYEQYF
cdr3_nt: TGTGCCAGCAGTTCACGCCCCTCACAGGGGTACGAGCAGTACTTC

cdr3_length: 13
v_call: TRBV20-1
clone_size: -
j_call: TRBJ2-7
d_call: -
cdr3_aa: CSARDKGSYEQYF
cdr3_nt: TGCAGTGCTAGAGATAAGGGCTCCTACGAGCAGTACTTC

cdr3_length: 14
v_call: TRBV5-1
clone_size: -
j_call: TRBJ2-1
d_call: -
cdr3_aa: CASSPGIGRNEQFF
cdr3_nt: TGCGCCAGCAGCCCAGGGATAGGTCGCAATGAGCAGTTCTTC

cdr3_length: 16
v_call: TRBV7-6
clone_size: -
j_call: TRBJ2-5
d_call: -
cdr3_aa: CASSPPEASFQETQYF
cdr3_nt: TGTGCCAGCAGCCCCCCTGAAGCAAGTTTTCAAGAGACCCAGTACTTC

cdr3_length: 12
v_call: TRBV12-3/TRBV12-4
clone_size: many
j_call: TRBJ2-7
d_call: -
cdr3_aa: CASSLGSHEQYF
cdr3_nt: TGTGCCAGCAGTTTAGGTAGCCACGAGCAGTACTTC

cdr3_length: 16
v_call: TRBV12-3/TRBV12-4
clone_size: few
j_call: TRBJ2-6
d_call: -
cdr3_aa: CASSLFGGSGANVLTF
cdr3_nt: TGTGCCAGCAGTTTATTTGGGGGCTCTGGGGCCAACGTCCTGACTTTC